This is a list of T cell receptor beta chains from one sample in a study of shared clonotypes between healthy human individuals. Method: immunoSEQ multiplex PCR; TCRdb's copy keeps in-frame clones and lacks some. The profile shows some 2,000,000 clones, 85% to 95% of them singletons. The specimen sequenced was naive CD8+ T cells sorted from blood. Receptors originate from a man between 18 and 29 years old in good health. CDR3s include the opening cysteine and the closing phenylalanine or tryptophan. D genes are given only for firm matches. Size values are once, few and many counts, or a class for expanded clones, and some rows have none.

CDR3 DNA	CDR3 protein	clone size	V gene	D gene	J gene
TGTGCCAGCTCACCAACTAACCCCCTAGCGGGGGGGATCTACCTTAGCACAGATACGCAGTATTTT	CASSPTNPLAGGIYLSTDTQYF	-	TRBV18	TRBD2	TRBJ2-3
TGCGCCAGCAGCTTGGGATGGCGGGGGGGCTCCTACAATGAGCAGTTCTTC	CASSLGWRGGSYNEQFF	-	TRBV5-1	TRBD2	TRBJ2-1
TGTGCCAGCAGGGTCGGAACAGTAAACACTGAAGCTTTCTTT	CASRVGTVNTEAFF	-	TRBV5-4	-	TRBJ1-1
TGTGCCAGCAACCCGTCCGCCGGCTCCTACGAGCAGTACTTC	CASNPSAGSYEQYF	-	TRBV7-9	-	TRBJ2-7
TGTGCCAGCAGCGAACAGGTCGGCGACTACGAGCAGTACTTC	CASSEQVGDYEQYF	-	TRBV7-8	-	TRBJ2-7
TGTGCCAGCAGCTTGCAGGGCTCCTACGAGCAGTACTTC	CASSLQGSYEQYF	few	TRBV5-8	-	TRBJ2-7
TGTGCCAGCAGTTTCGGGGACAGGGGTTACGAGCAGTACTTC	CASSFGDRGYEQYF	-	TRBV28	TRBD1	TRBJ2-7
TGTGCCAGCAGCCAAGATGTGGTAGCGGGAGGGCCCACAGATACGCAGTATTTT	CASSQDVVAGGPTDTQYF	-	TRBV4-2	TRBD2	TRBJ2-3
TGTGCCAGCAGCTTGGAGGAGTCCACCGGGGAGCTGTTTTTT	CASSLEESTGELFF	-	TRBV13	-	TRBJ2-2
TGCAGCGTCGCCGGGACGGAAGACGCAACTAATGAAAAACTGTTTTTT	CSVAGTEDATNEKLFF	-	TRBV29-1	-	TRBJ1-4
TGTGCCAGCAGCTTAGTGTACCCGTTCTTGCTGTTTTTT	CASSLVYPFLLFF	-	TRBV7-9	-	TRBJ1-4
TGTGCCAGCAGCCAAGCGATGGACTGGGCGGACAGCACAGATACGCAGTATTTT	CASSQAMDWADSTDTQYF	-	TRBV4-2	-	TRBJ2-3
TGTGCCAGCAGCCAGGCTGCGAGGGCTACAGGGGCCAACGTCCTGACTTTC	CASSQAARATGANVLTF	-	TRBV16	-	TRBJ2-6
TGTGCCAGCAGCGTAGGAGGGGGTGAGCAGTACTTC	CASSVGGGEQYF	once	TRBV9	-	TRBJ2-7
TGTGCCAGTAGTATTGGGATAGACTACGAGCAGTACTTC	CASSIGIDYEQYF	-	TRBV19	-	TRBJ2-7
TGTGCCAGCAGCGTAGTCCCCGGGACTAGCGGAGACACAGATACGCAGTATTTT	CASSVVPGTSGDTDTQYF	-	TRBV9	TRBD2	TRBJ2-3
TGTGCCAGCTCTCCGATCGACAGGGGTGGGGCTGAAGCTTTCTTT	CASSPIDRGGAEAFF	-	TRBV18	TRBD1	TRBJ1-1
TGTGCCAGCATGCCTTTGGGGACTAGCGTGAACAATGAGCAGTTCTTC	CASMPLGTSVNNEQFF	-	TRBV2	TRBD2	TRBJ2-1
TGCGCCAGCCTGGGGGGAACCGGGGAGCTGTTTTTT	CASLGGTGELFF	once	TRBV4-3	-	TRBJ2-2
TGTGCCAGCAGCTTGGTACAGGGGGCGACGGATACGCAGTATTTT	CASSLVQGATDTQYF	-	TRBV5-6	TRBD1	TRBJ2-3
TGTGCCAGCAGCCTTGGGGGGGCCAACTATGAGCAGTTCTTC	CASSLGGANYEQFF	-	TRBV5-6	-	TRBJ2-1
TGTGCCAGCAGCTTAGGGGCCGGAATCACTGAAGCTTTCTTT	CASSLGAGITEAFF	-	TRBV5-6	-	TRBJ1-1
TGTGCCAGCAGTTACTCGTCGAGTAGATACGAGCAGTACTTC	CASSYSSSRYEQYF	-	TRBV6-5	-	TRBJ2-7
TGTGCCAGCAGCACGGGGAGGGGGGAGCAGTACTTC	CASSTGRGEQYF	-	TRBV13	-	TRBJ2-7
TGTGCCAGCAGCTTAGTTACCGGGAACACTGAAGCTTTCTTT	CASSLVTGNTEAFF	-	TRBV7-9	-	TRBJ1-1
TGCGCCAGCTCCAGGGGGTCCTACGAGCAGTACTTC	CASSRGSYEQYF	-	TRBV10-2	TRBD1	TRBJ2-7
TGTGCCAGCAGTGACATGTCTTTAGGGGTCAGGGGCTCTGGAAACACCATATATTTT	CASSDMSLGVRGSGNTIYF	-	TRBV6-4	-	TRBJ1-3
TGTGCCAGCAGTTTCCGGGACCTCGACGAGCAGTACTTC	CASSFRDLDEQYF	-	TRBV27	-	TRBJ2-7
TGTGCCAGCAGCGTGGGAGTGGGGGGCGAGCAGTACTTC	CASSVGVGGEQYF	-	TRBV11-2	-	TRBJ2-7
TGTGCCAGCAGTTTAAGTGGACAGGGGGCAACTAATGAAAAACTGTTTTTT	CASSLSGQGATNEKLFF	-	TRBV27	TRBD1	TRBJ1-4
TGTGCCAGCAGCAAGGGGGAGTACGAGCAGTACTTC	CASSKGEYEQYF	-	TRBV13	-	TRBJ2-7
TGTGCCAGCAGCTCTGATTCTAGCACAGATACGCAGTATTTT	CASSSDSSTDTQYF	-	TRBV7-9	-	TRBJ2-3
TGTGCCAGCAGCGTAGACATGTCATACTCCTACGAGCAGTACTTC	CASSVDMSYSYEQYF	-	TRBV9	-	TRBJ2-7
TGTGCCATCAGTGAGACCGCAGGGGGAACCGGGGAGCTGTTTTTT	CAISETAGGTGELFF	few	TRBV10-3	TRBD1	TRBJ2-2
TGCGCCAGCAGTGATGGGGACACCTTGAGCAATCAGCCCCAGCATTTT	CASSDGDTLSNQPQHF	few	TRBV10-2	-	TRBJ1-5
TGCGCCAGCAGCTTGGGATTTTTGGGGTCTGACTACAATGAGCAGTTCTTC	CASSLGFLGSDYNEQFF	-	TRBV5-1	-	TRBJ2-1
TGTGCCAGCAGTGGCCAGGGGGCGTTATCTAAAGAGACCCAGTACTTC	CASSGQGALSKETQYF	once	TRBV6-1	TRBD1	TRBJ2-5
TGCAGCGTTGAAGATCGGCTGAACTCTGGAAACACCATATATTTT	CSVEDRLNSGNTIYF	-	TRBV29-1	-	TRBJ1-3
TGCGCCAGCAGCCAGGGAAATACAGACACTGAAGCTTTCTTT	CASSQGNTDTEAFF	-	TRBV10-1	-	TRBJ1-1
TGCGCCAGCAGCCAAGATCTACTCTACGAGCAGTACTTC	CASSQDLLYEQYF	-	TRBV4-1	-	TRBJ2-7
TGTGCCAGCAGCATGGGACTGATGAACACTGAAGCTTTCTTT	CASSMGLMNTEAFF	-	TRBV5-6	-	TRBJ1-1
TGTGCCAGCAGCTTTGACAGGGGGCTGGATACGCAGTATTTT	CASSFDRGLDTQYF	-	TRBV13	TRBD1	TRBJ2-3
TGTGCCAGTAGTATGGGACAGGGGATGGATACGCAGTATTTT	CASSMGQGMDTQYF	-	TRBV19	TRBD1	TRBJ2-3
TGTGCCAGCACCGACGGTCGTGTCAAAAAGAACACCGGGGAGCTGTTTTTT	CASTDGRVKKNTGELFF	-	TRBV27	-	TRBJ2-2